This TCR beta chain is drawn from a study of blood T cell repertoires in COVID-19. Per the authors' pipeline: Estimated nucleated cell counts came from reference gene primer amplification. TCRdb's table, derived via immunoSEQ multiplex PCR, lists solely in-frame clones and lacks some. The V and J calls and clone size come from that table; D and trimming were worked out from the DNA. There are 250,000 to 300,000 clones in the sample; 88% occur only once, and 2% to 2.5% lies in the top ten. V lost 0 bases to trimming and J lost 3 bases; unmatched junction nucleotides: 4. Germline V lookup: CDR1 MNHEY, CDR2 SVGEGT. The CDR3 is 15 residues long.

What was sequenced was PBMCs or T cells enriched from blood (not recorded which). The source is a woman aged 60-70 years in a cohort exposed to, infected with or recovered from COVID-19 (not recorded which). The V call is TRBV6-2 or TRBV6-3, the J call TRBJ2-7; 8 bases fit TRBD2. The CDR3 loop reads CASSYSGLDVYEQYF. In nucleotides, the CDR3 is TGTGCCAGCAGTTACTCGGGACTAGACGTCTACGAGCAGTACTTC.